This note documents a single T cell receptor beta chain sequence. Its antigen is not identified. The CDR3 loop spans 17 amino acids. V was trimmed by 4 bases and J by 3 bases, leaving 18 bases between them. Germline assignment: CDR1 MGHDK and CDR2 SYGVNS. TCRdb keeps only in-frame clones here, not all; method: immunoSEQ multiplex PCR. The sample includes around 67,000 clones, 75% to 90% of them seen just once. This entry is derived from a study of OX40 agonist ivuxolimab in advanced cancers. Study in general: People in dose escalation had one of these cancers: hepatocellular carcinoma, melanoma, renal cell or head and neck cancer.

General study results and limits: A proportion of nonresponders additionally exhibited low normalized T-cell clonal expansion. The antigen specificity of the peripheral T cells (those that were expanded) was not determined. With doses of 0.1-3.0 mg/kg, partial responders showed among the lowest clonal expansion.

This clonotype was sampled from an adult with an advanced solid tumor such as melanoma, head and neck, liver or kidney cancer. Here the sequenced sample was CD4+ or CD8+ T cells sorted from blood, taken in a trial of the OX40 agonist ivuxolimab. The J gene is TRBJ2-2, the V gene TRBV25-1; D tentatively reads TRBD1 or TRBD2 (5 bases each). This CDR3 is CASSGGVLGTDTGELFF. The CDR3 DNA follows: TGTGCCAGCAGTGGTGGGGTGTTAGGGACGGACACCGGGGAGCTGTTTTTT.